Here is one TCR beta chain with its context. Its antigen is as yet unknown. Germline values: CDR1 PRHDT, CDR2 FYEKMQ (reference sequence). The CDR3 is 14 residues long. V dropped 5 bases and J dropped 4 bases, with 15 bases sitting between them. It was cDNA, reverse transcribed from extracted RNA, that served as the sequencing template. Clones were sequenced by immunoSEQ multiplex PCR, and TCRdb holds only the in-frame ones, with some missing. This table holds about 180,000 clones, 40% to 55% found once. The data stem from a study of CD8+ T cells in alopecia areata. Broader study findings: Normal skin's resident alphabeta T cells are also sequenced in scalp samples. The study found that many expanded lesional clones persisted in scalp and blood during tofacitinib. Both scalp clonality and the expanded CD8+ clones among the top 100 showed a significant decrease with tofacitinib. Clonality in lesional scalp, especially alopecia totalis/universalis, exceeded that of normal scalp.

The treatment was: oral pan-JAK inhibitor, 5-10 mg twice daily. This specimen was CD8+ T cells sorted from blood, taken at approximately week 52, from a patient treated with tofacitinib. The V gene is TRBV13, the J gene TRBJ2-7, with D maybe TRBD1 (6 bases). This clonotype originated in a human donor with alopecia areata. This CDR3 reads CASSLTGLRYEQYF. The CDR3 nucleotides are TGTGCCAGCAGCCTAACAGGGTTAAGGTACGAGCAGTACTTC.